A selection of T cell receptor beta chains follows, all from one sample in a study of metastatic and nonmetastatic thyroid tumors. TCRdb re-called clones from the PCR reads using MiXCR. The sample carries 8,000 to 8,500 clones, around 43% recorded once. The source material was tumor tissue. The receptor set was obtained from a male donor with papillary thyroid cancer or a benign thyroid nodule (not recorded which). Some clones in this sample may be carry-over from other donors' samples. Both conserved end residues are part of each CDR3. D genes are given only for firm matches. Expanded clones get a size class; other rows say once, few or many, or leave the size out.

TRBV28,TRBJ1-1,few,.,11,TGTGCCAGCAGGGTGAACACTGAAGCTTTCTTT,CASRVNTEAFF
TRBV10-3,TRBJ2-3,.,.,18,TGTGCCATCAGTGAAGACCCCCGGCAGGCTCGCCAGGGGGATACGCAGTATTTT,CAISEDPRQARQGDTQYF
TRBV25-1,TRBJ1-2,.,.,14,TGTGCCAGCAGGCCCGAGGGTCAGCGGTATGGCTACACCTTC,CASRPEGQRYGYTF
TRBV6-1,TRBJ1-2,few,.,15,TGTGCCAGCAGTGATAGGGACATGGCTATTGTAAGCTACACCTTC,CASSDRDMAIVSYTF
TRBV4-1,TRBJ2-1,.,.,17,TGCGCCAGCAGCCAAGATGATGGCTGGATTCTCCTCAATGAGCAGTTCTTC,CASSQDDGWILLNEQFF
TRBV28,TRBJ2-7,few,TRBD2,15,TGTGCCAGCAGGGGGGGGACTAGCGGGAGCTACGAGCAGTACTTC,CASRGGTSGSYEQYF
TRBV11-3,TRBJ1-4,medium-sized,.,14,TGTGCCAGCAGCGGACACTCCCGAGGTGAAAAACTGTTTTTT,CASSGHSRGEKLFF
TRBV12-3/TRBV12-4,TRBJ2-5,once,TRBD1,16,TGTGCCAGCAGTCCAACGACCGGACAGGAAACAGAGACCCAGTACTTC,CASSPTTGQETETQYF
TRBV5-1,TRBJ1-4,medium-sized,.,13,TGCGCCAGCAGCTTGGCGGGAGGAGAAAAACTGTTTTTT,CASSLAGGEKLFF
TRBV19,TRBJ2-7,.,.,13,TGTGCCAGTAGTAGTCTTACCGCCTACGAGCAGTACTTC,CASSSLTAYEQYF
TRBV12-3/TRBV12-4,TRBJ1-2,.,TRBD1,13,TGTGCCAGCAGTCGGGGACAGGCCTATGGCTACACCTTC,CASSRGQAYGYTF
TRBV11-2,TRBJ2-7,.,.,13,TGTGCCAGCAGCTTAGTCAGCTCCTACGAGCAGTACTTC,CASSLVSSYEQYF
TRBV7-7,TRBJ2-3,many,.,13,TGTGCTAGCAGCTTAGGGGGATCCGATACGCAGTATTTT,CASSLGGSDTQYF
TRBV7-2,TRBJ1-1,.,.,20,TGTGCCAGCAGCTTATTCCCAATGGGTCAGGGGACGGGGGTATGGGTAGGAGCTTTCTTT,CASSLFPMGQGTGVWVGAFF
TRBV7-8,TRBJ1-4,medium-sized,.,16,TGTGCCAGCAGCCAAACGGCGGACCTAAGGCAAGGAAAACTGTTTTTT,CASSQTADLRQGKLFF
TRBV28,TRBJ1-6,few,.,16,TGTGCCAGCAGTTTTTGGGGGATTGAAAGTAACTCACCCCTCCACTTT,CASSFWGIESNSPLHF
TRBV11-2,TRBJ1-2,.,TRBD1,14,TGTGCCAGCAGCCATCCGGGACAGACCTATGGCTACACCTTC,CASSHPGQTYGYTF
TRBV6-1,TRBJ2-6,.,.,16,TGTGCCAGCAGTGAATCTCGGGGTACTGGGGCCAACGTCCTGACTTTC,CASSESRGTGANVLTF
TRBV5-1,TRBJ1-6,.,.,13,TGCGCCAGCAGGGAAGGTTTTAATTCACCCCTCCACTTT,CASREGFNSPLHF
TRBV19,TRBJ1-5,.,TRBD1,18,TGTGCCAGTAGTATTTTCGGCCGGACCGGGACAGGGGACCAGCCCCAGCATTTT,CASSIFGRTGTGDQPQHF
TRBV28,TRBJ2-2,few,.,11,TGTGCCAGCAAGCTAGCCGGGGAGCTGTTTTTT,CASKLAGELFF
TRBV11-3,TRBJ2-7,.,TRBD1,14,TGTGCCAGCACCACCGGACAGGAGTCCTACGAGCAGTACTTC,CASTTGQESYEQYF
TRBV3-1,TRBJ2-7,.,.,14,TGTGCCAGCAGCCAAGTTGGTCAGCGCTACGAGCAGTACTTC,CASSQVGQRYEQYF
TRBV5-1,TRBJ1-3,.,.,15,TGCGCCAGCAGCTTTTCGGGAGGGATTGCGGACACCATATATTTT,CASSFSGGIADTIYF
TRBV10-1,TRBJ2-3,.,.,12,TGCGCCAGCAGTGAGAAGGGAGATACGCAGTATTTT,CASSEKGDTQYF
TRBV5-1,TRBJ2-3,.,.,14,TGCGCCAGCAGCTTGGTAGTTAGCACAGATACGCAGTATTTT,CASSLVVSTDTQYF
TRBV5-1,TRBJ2-3,.,.,16,TGCGCCAGCAGCCGTGGCGGGCGTGGTGGAGCAGATACGCAGTATTTT,CASSRGGRGGADTQYF
TRBV9,TRBJ1-2,.,.,15,TGTGCCAGCAGCGTATATCAGGAATCGAGCTATGGCTACACCTTC,CASSVYQESSYGYTF
TRBV6-2/TRBV6-3,TRBJ1-2,.,.,14,TGTGCCAGCACCCCGTCCATGGGAAACTATGGCTACACCTTC,CASTPSMGNYGYTF